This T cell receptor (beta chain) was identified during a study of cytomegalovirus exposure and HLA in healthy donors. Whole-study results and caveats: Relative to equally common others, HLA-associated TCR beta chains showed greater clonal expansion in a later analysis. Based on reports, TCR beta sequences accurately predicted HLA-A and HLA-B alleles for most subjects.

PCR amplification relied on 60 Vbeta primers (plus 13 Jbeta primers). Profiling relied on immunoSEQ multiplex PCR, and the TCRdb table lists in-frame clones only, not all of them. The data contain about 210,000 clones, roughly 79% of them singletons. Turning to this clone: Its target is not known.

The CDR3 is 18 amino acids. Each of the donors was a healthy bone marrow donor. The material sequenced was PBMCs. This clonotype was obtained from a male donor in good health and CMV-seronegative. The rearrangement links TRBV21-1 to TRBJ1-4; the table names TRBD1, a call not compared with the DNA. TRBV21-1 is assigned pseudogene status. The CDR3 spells CASSKKGGLTGGLGKLFF. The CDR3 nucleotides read TGTGCCAGCAGCAAAAAAGGGGGGCTGACAGGGGGCTTGGGAAAACTGTTTTTT.